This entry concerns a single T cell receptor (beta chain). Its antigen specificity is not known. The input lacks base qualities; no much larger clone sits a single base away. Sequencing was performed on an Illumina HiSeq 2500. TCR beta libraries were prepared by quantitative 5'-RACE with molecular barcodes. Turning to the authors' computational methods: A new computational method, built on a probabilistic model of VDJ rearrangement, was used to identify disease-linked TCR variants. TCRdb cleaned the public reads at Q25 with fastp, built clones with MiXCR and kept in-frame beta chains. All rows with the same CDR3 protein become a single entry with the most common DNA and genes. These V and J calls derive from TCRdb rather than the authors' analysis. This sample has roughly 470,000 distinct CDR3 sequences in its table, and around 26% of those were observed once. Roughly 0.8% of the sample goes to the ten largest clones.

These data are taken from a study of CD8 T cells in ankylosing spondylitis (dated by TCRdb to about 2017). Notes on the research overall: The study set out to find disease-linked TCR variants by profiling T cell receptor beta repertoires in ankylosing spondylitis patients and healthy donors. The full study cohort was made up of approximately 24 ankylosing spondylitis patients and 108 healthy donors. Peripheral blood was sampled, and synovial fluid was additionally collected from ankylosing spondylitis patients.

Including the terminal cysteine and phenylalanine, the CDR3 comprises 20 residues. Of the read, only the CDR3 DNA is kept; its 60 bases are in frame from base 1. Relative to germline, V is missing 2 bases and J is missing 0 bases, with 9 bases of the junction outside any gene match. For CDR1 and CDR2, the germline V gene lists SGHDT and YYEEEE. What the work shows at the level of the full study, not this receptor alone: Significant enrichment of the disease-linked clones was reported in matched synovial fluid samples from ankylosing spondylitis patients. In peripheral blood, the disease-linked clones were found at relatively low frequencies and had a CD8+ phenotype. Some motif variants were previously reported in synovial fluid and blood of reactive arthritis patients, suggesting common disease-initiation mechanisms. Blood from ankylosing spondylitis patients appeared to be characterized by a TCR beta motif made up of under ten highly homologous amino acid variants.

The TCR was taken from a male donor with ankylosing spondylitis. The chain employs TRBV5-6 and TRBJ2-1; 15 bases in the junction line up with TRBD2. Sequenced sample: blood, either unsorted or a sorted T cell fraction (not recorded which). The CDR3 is CASSFEEGLAGGYSYNEQFF. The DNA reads TGTGCCAGCAGCTTCGAGGAAGGACTAGCGGGAGGGTACTCCTACAATGAGCAGTTCTTC. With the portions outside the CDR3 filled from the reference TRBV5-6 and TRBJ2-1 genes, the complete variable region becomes DAGVTQSPTHLIKTRGQQVTLRCSPKSGHDTVSWYQQALGQGPQFIFQYYEEEERQRGNFPDRFSGHQFPNYSSELNVNALLLGDSALYLCASSFEEGLAGGYSYNEQFFGPGTRLTVL.